The rows below give T cell receptor delta chains drawn from one sample of a study of gamma-delta T cells after stem cell transplantation. TCRdb re-called the RT-PCR reads with CATT. In the table there are approximately 14,000 delta-chain clones, around 33% of which are singletons. The sequenced sample consisted of gamma-delta T cells. The source is a human donor. It is not recorded whose cells these are; they may come from a transplant donor. Both conserved end residues are part of each CDR3. D genes are given only for firm matches. The size field is filled for only some rows; it gives once, few, many or a size class.

clone size	V gene	CDR3 length	D gene	J gene	CDR3 protein	CDR3 DNA
few	TRDV1	24	TRDD3	TRDJ1	CALGERVAPSLPFSAGGYTDKLIF	TGTGCTCTTGGGGAACGGGTCGCCCCTAGCCTCCCTTTCTCAGCGGGGGGATACACCGATAAACTCATCTTT
NA	TRAV29/DV5	23	TRDD3	TRDJ1	CAAAGVYWGQRSYTPPPTDKLIF	TGTGCAGCAGCGGGGGTATACTGGGGGCAGAGATCCTATACTCCACCGCCCACCGATAAACTCATCTTT
few	TRDV2	16	TRDD3	TRDJ1	CACDTGHLLGDHKLIF	TGTGCCTGTGACACGGGGCATCTACTGGGGGATCATAAACTCATCTTT
few	TRDV1	19	TRDD3	TRDJ1	CALGDPSVLLGDTDDKLIF	TGTGCTCTTGGGGACCCGTCGGTCCTACTGGGGGATACGGACGATAAACTCATCTTT
NA	TRDV3	13	NA	TRDJ1	CAVEESVKGKLIF	TGTGCCGTCGAAGAGAGTGTTAAGGGTAAACTCATCTTT
few	TRDV3	14	TRDD3	TRDJ2	CAFRDWGIPAQLFF	TGTGCCTTTAGGGACTGGGGGATACCAGCACAACTCTTCTTT
few	TRDV1	24	TRDD3	TRDJ1	CALGDSTPGLSTGGSPIYTDKLIF	TGTGCTCTTGGGGACTCAACCCCCGGTCTAAGTACTGGGGGATCCCCGATTTACACCGATAAACTCATCTTT
NA	TRDV1	22	TRDD3	TRDJ1	CALGARPSYTLGDKLFNDKLIF	TGTGCTCTTGGGGCCAGACCATCCTACACACTGGGGGATAAACTGTTTAACGATAAACTCATCTTT
NA	TRDV1	17	NA	TRDJ1	CALGEQDGRRGTDKLIF	TGTGCTCTTGGGGAACAAGATGGCCGACGAGGGACCGATAAACTCATCTTT
NA	TRDV1	21	NA	TRDJ1	CALGELYLYFGFLTHTDKLIF	TGTGCTCTTGGGGAATTATACCTCTACTTTGGATTCTTGACACACACCGATAAACTCATCTTT
few	TRDV3	17	TRDD3	TRDJ1	CASIPALGVPYTDKLIF	TGTGCCTCGATTCCGGCACTGGGGGTTCCGTACACCGATAAACTCATCTTT
few	TRDV2	23	TRDD3	TRDJ3	CACDRARVLGDTLSSWDTRQMFF	TGTGCCTGTGACAGGGCCCGGGTACTGGGGGATACCCTAAGCTCCTGGGACACCCGACAGATGTTTTTC
NA	TRDV1	22	TRDD3	TRDJ1	CAVGEPCQLLNQSGGRTDKLIF	TGTGCTGTTGGGGAACCCTGTCAGCTCCTAAATCAATCTGGGGGACGCACCGATAAACTCATCTTT
NA	TRDV3	18	TRDD3	TRDJ1	CAFRPPSLVGDNTDKLIF	TGTGCCTTTAGACCCCCCTCTTTAGTGGGGGACAACACCGATAAACTCATCTTT
few	TRDV3	17	NA	TRDJ2	CAFKGGPLYRGTAQLFF	TGTGCCTTTAAAGGGGGTCCCCTATACCGAGGGACAGCACAACTCTTCTTT
NA	TRDV2	19	TRDD3	TRDJ3	CACDRVLGESSWDTRQMFF	TGTGCCTGTGACCGCGTACTGGGGGAGAGCTCCTGGGACACCCGACAGATGTTCTTC
few	TRDV1	18	NA	TRDJ1	CALGGFLRGGGEFDKLIF	TGTGCTCTTGGCGGATTCCTACGGGGTGGGGGAGAATTCGATAAACTCATCTTT
NA	TRDV2	21	TRDD3	TRDJ1	CACDTSLTGGYGADYTDKLIF	TGTGCCTGTGACACTTCCTTAACTGGGGGATATGGGGCGGATTACACCGATAAGCTCATCTTT
NA	TRDV2	19	TRDD3	TRDJ3	CACDTGWGIRSWDTRQMFF	TGTGCCTGTGACACCGGCTGGGGGATACGCTCCTGGGACACCCGACAGATGTTTTTC
once	TRDV1	21	TRDD3	TRDJ1	CALGAPLLFLGDMGVDDKLIF	TGTGCTCTTGGGGCCCCCCTTCTTTTCCTGGGGGATATGGGGGTCGACGATAAACTCATCTTT
few	TRDV2	15	NA	TRDJ2	CACDILSGLTAQLFF	TGTGCCTGTGACATCCTTTCGGGGTTGACAGCACAACTCTTCTTT
few	TRAV29/DV5	20	TRDD3	TRDJ3	CAASAKLGDKDSWDTRQMFF	TGTGCAGCAAGCGCAAAACTGGGGGATAAGGACTCCTGGGACACCCGACAGATGTTTTTC
few	TRDV3	17	TRDD3	TRDJ1	CAFYEGTRDTYTDKLIF	TGTGCCTTTTATGAGGGGACTAGGGATACGTACACCGATAAACTCATCTTT
NA	TRDV3	17	TRDD3	TRDJ1	CASGTGEYGWYTDKLIF	TGTGCCTCGGGTACTGGGGAATACGGATGGTACACCGATAAACTCATCTTT
NA	TRDV2	18	TRDD3	TRDJ3	CACDTGGYASWDTRQMFF	TGTGCCTGTGATACTGGGGGATACGCCTCCTGGGACACCCGACAGATGTTTTTC
few	TRDV2	20	NA	TRDJ1	CACDTVHYAARGKGTDKLIF	TGTGCCTGTGACACAGTCCACTACGCGGCCAGGGGGAAAGGAACCGATAAACTCATCTTT
few	TRDV3	19	TRDD3	TRDJ1	CAFYPSSFYWGIRSDKLIF	TGTGCCTTTTACCCTTCTTCCTTCTACTGGGGGATACGTTCCGATAAACTCATCTTT
few	TRDV2	15	TRDD3	TRDJ2	CACDYWGILTAQLFF	TGTGCCTGTGACTACTGGGGGATATTGACAGCACAACTCTTCTTT
large	TRDV2	14	TRDD3	TRDJ2	CACDTVGDTAQLFF	TGTGCCTGTGACACCGTGGGGGATACAGCACAACTCTTCTTT
NA	TRDV1	18	TRDD3	TRDJ2	CALGETNTGGYSAAQLFF	TGTGCTCTTGGGGAAACCAATACTGGGGGATACTCTGCAGCACAACTCTTCTTT
few	TRDV1	13	TRDD3	TRDJ1	CALGGIWGGELIF	TGTGCTCTTGGGGGCATCTGGGGGGGCGAACTCATCTTT
NA	TRDV2	19	TRDD3	TRDJ3	CACDTGGWGNSWDTRQMFF	TGTGCCTGTGACACCGGGGGCTGGGGGAACTCCTGGGACACCCGACAGATGTTTTTC
few	TRDV2	19	TRDD3	TRDJ3	CACDTVLGDTRWDTRQMFF	TGTGCCTGTGACACCGTACTGGGGGATACGCGCTGGGACACCCGACAGATGTTTTTC
few	TRDV1	23	TRDD3	TRDJ1	CALGEISQRWGIRRRDYTDKLIF	TGTGCTCTTGGGGAAATCTCCCAGCGCTGGGGGATACGCAGGAGGGATTACACCGATAAACTCATCTTT
NA	TRDV2	19	TRDD3	TRDJ2	CACDERRGIKDSLTAKLFF	TGTGCCTGTGACGAAAGGAGGGGGATAAAGGACAGTTTGACAGCAAAACTCTTCTTT
NA	TRDV2	18	TRDD3	TRDJ3	CACDTAGYVSWYTRQMFF	TGTGCCTGTGACACCGCGGGATACGTCTCCTGGTACACCCGACAGATGTTTTTC
few	TRDV1	17	TRDD3	TRDJ1	CALGFYDWGMYTDKLIF	TGTGCTCTTGGGTTCTACGACTGGGGGATGTACACCGATAAACTCATCTTT
few	TRDV1	16	TRDD3	TRDJ1	CALGETRGILADKLIF	TGTGCTCTTGGGGAAACCCGGGGGATACTAGCCGATAAACTCATCTTT
NA	TRDV1	16	TRDD3	TRDJ2	CALGETCAWGIALLFF	TGTGCTCTTGGGGAAACATGCGCCTGGGGGATAGCCTTACTCTTCTTT
NA	TRDV2	19	TRDD3	TRDJ1	CACDTAGLGDPPYTDKLIF	TGTGCCTGTGACACCGCGGGACTGGGGGATCCCCCCTACACCGATAAACTCATCTTT
NA	TRDV3	12	NA	TRDJ1	CAFQHRADNLIF	TGTGCCTTTCAGCACCGGGCCGATAACCTCATCTTT
few	TRDV1	16	NA	TRDJ1	CALGSHAGPSCGKLIF	TGTGCTCTTGGGTCCCACGCGGGGCCAAGCTGCGGTAAACTCATCTTT
NA	TRDV1	18	TRDD3	TRDJ2	CALGVRLLGDGREAQLFF	TGTGCTCTTGGGGTACGCTTACTGGGGGATGGGAGGGAAGCACAACTCTTCTTT
few	TRDV2	15	NA	TRDJ3	CACDWGSWDTRQMFF	TGTGCCTGTGACTGGGGATCCTGGGACACCCGACAGATGTTTTTC
NA	TRDV1	18	NA	TRDJ1	CALGELGYSLPDTDKLIF	TGTGCTCTTGGGGAACTAGGATATTCCCTCCCTGACACCGATAAACTCATCTTT
NA	TRDV1	18	TRDD3	TRDJ1	CALGEPFRVWGYTDKLIF	TGTGCTCTTGGGGAACCCTTTAGGGTCTGGGGGTACACCGATAAACTCATCTTT
NA	TRDV1	18	NA	TRDJ1	CALGACFRRGLDTDKLIF	TGTGCTCTTGGGGCGTGCTTCCGACGGGGGCTGGACACCGATAAACTCATCTTT
NA	TRDV1	18	NA	TRDJ1	CALGELAITPQYTDKLIF	TGTGCTCTTGGGGAACTTGCCATTACACCACAATACACCGATAAACTCATCTTT
few	TRDV2	19	TRDD3	TRDJ2	CACETGGSVNHLLTAQLFF	TGTGCCTGTGAAACTGGGGGATCCGTCAACCATCTTTTGACAGCACAACTCTTCTTT
NA	TRDV3	18	TRDD3	TRDJ1	CASKAGGYGNGYTDKLIF	TGTGCCTCAAAGGCTGGGGGATACGGGAACGGGTACACCGATAAACTCATCTTT
NA	TRDV1	15	NA	TRDJ1	CASGERRGARGKLIF	TGTGCTAGTGGGGAACGACGAGGGGCAAGGGGTAAACTCATCTTT
few	TRDV3	16	TRDD2	TRDJ1	CAIPPLPRFYTDKLIF	TGTGCCATTCCCCCCCTTCCTAGATTTTACACCGATAAACTCATCTTT